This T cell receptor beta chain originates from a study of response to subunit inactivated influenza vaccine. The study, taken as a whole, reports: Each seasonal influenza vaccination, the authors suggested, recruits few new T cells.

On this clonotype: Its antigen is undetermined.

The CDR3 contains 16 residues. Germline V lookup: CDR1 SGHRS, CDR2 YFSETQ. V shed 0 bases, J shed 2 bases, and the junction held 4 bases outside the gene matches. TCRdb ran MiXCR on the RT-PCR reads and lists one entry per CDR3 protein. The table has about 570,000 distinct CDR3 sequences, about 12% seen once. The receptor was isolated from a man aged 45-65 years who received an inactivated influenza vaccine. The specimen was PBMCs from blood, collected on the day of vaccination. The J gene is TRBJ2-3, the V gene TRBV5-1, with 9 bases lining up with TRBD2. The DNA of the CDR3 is TGCGCCAGCAGCTTGGTGTCTAGCGGGGACACAGATACGCAGTATTTT. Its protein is CASSLVSSGDTDTQYF.